This TCR beta chain was found in a study of blood T cell repertoires in COVID-19. The wider study: The United States, Italy and Spain were the sources of the acute and convalescent COVID-19 samples.

The trim removed 0 bases at V and 5 bases at J, leaving 6 bases unmatched. This CDR3 contains 15 residues. Germline-derived CDR1 and CDR2 are LGHDT and YNNKEL (reference sequence). Methods used by the authors: Scientists estimated how many nucleated cells there were by amplifying reference gene primers. The method was immunoSEQ multiplex PCR; TCRdb's version includes in-frame clones alone and lacks a portion of them. The DNA gave D and trimming, while V, J and clone size come from that table. The profile covers 200,000 to 250,000 clones, with roughly 80% appearing a single time and around 9.3% taken by the ten largest.

This rearrangement joins TRBV3-1 (or the pseudogene TRBV3-2) to TRBJ2-5; 7 nucleotides match TRBD2. This sequence originates from a woman at least 80 years old with acute or convalescent COVID-19. The specimen was peripheral blood. The CDR3 here is CASSQDPALAETQYF. Here the CDR3 DNA reads TGTGCCAGCAGCCAAGATCCCGCACTAGCGGAGACCCAGTACTTC.